The rows below give T cell receptor beta chains drawn from one sample of a study of CD8 T cells in Susac syndrome. Using its own MiXCR run on the immunoSEQ multiplex PCR reads, TCRdb lists one record per CDR3 protein. The sample lists 90,000 to 150,000 distinct CDR3 sequences, 94% seen once, with approximately 0.1% in the top ten. The source material was CD4+ T cells from PBMCs. The receptors were gathered from a human donor in good health. CDR3s include the opening cysteine and the closing phenylalanine or tryptophan.

V gene: TRBV6-5; J gene: TRBJ2-2; CDR3 protein: CASSSGSGGELFF
V gene: TRBV10-3; J gene: TRBJ2-5; CDR3 protein: CAISWEDETQYF
V gene: TRBV19; J gene: TRBJ2-7; CDR3 protein: CASTPGKGEQYF
V gene: TRBV28; J gene: TRBJ1-6; CDR3 protein: CASMTAEFPALHF
V gene: TRBV2; J gene: TRBJ2-7; CDR3 protein: CASSKGLSYEQYF
V gene: TRBV19; J gene: TRBJ2-7; CDR3 protein: CASSITAGDYEQYF
V gene: TRBV2; J gene: TRBJ2-1; CDR3 protein: CASRPGLAGYNEQFF
V gene: TRBV4-2; J gene: TRBJ2-6; CDR3 protein: CASSQADSGANVLTF
V gene: TRBV30; J gene: TRBJ1-1; CDR3 protein: CAAKGTANTEAFF
V gene: TRBV29-1; J gene: TRBJ2-3; CDR3 protein: CSVESSTDTQYF
V gene: TRBV15; J gene: TRBJ2-7; CDR3 protein: CATSRDLGGTSGSEQYF
V gene: TRBV9; J gene: TRBJ1-1; CDR3 protein: CASSVQTGFTEAFF
V gene: TRBV30; J gene: TRBJ2-1; CDR3 protein: CAWSRGPGNNEQFF
V gene: TRBV2; J gene: TRBJ2-1; CDR3 protein: CASGGSGNKQFF
V gene: TRBV19; J gene: TRBJ1-5; CDR3 protein: CASSPRDRYQPQHF
V gene: TRBV9; J gene: TRBJ1-2; CDR3 protein: CASSASGPYGYTF
V gene: TRBV30; J gene: TRBJ2-7; CDR3 protein: CAWRPGVGPYEQYF
V gene: TRBV7-9; J gene: TRBJ2-1; CDR3 protein: CASRKGDGNEQFF
V gene: TRBV18; J gene: TRBJ1-1; CDR3 protein: CASSLLSPSQGGAEAFF
V gene: TRBV12-3/TRBV12-4; J gene: TRBJ2-3; CDR3 protein: CASSFRSRLRDTQYF
V gene: TRBV28; J gene: TRBJ2-3; CDR3 protein: CAGGDRGADTQYF
V gene: TRBV29-1; J gene: TRBJ2-3; CDR3 protein: CSVGVLTGAGTDTQYF
V gene: TRBV7-9; J gene: TRBJ2-3; CDR3 protein: CASSLAGRARDTQYF
V gene: TRBV9; J gene: TRBJ2-2; CDR3 protein: CASSVEGRKTGELFF
V gene: TRBV23-1; J gene: TRBJ2-5; CDR3 protein: CASSGGVSEETQYF
V gene: TRBV20-1; J gene: TRBJ1-6; CDR3 protein: CSAARGDSSPLHF
V gene: TRBV20-1; J gene: TRBJ1-5; CDR3 protein: CSARDGGQPQHF
V gene: TRBV20-1; J gene: TRBJ2-3; CDR3 protein: CSATFPGLAGGSTDTQYF
V gene: TRBV19; J gene: TRBJ2-2; CDR3 protein: CASSTNRGAGELFF
V gene: TRBV15; J gene: TRBJ2-7; CDR3 protein: CATSRDSGDEQYF
V gene: TRBV30; J gene: TRBJ1-6; CDR3 protein: CAWSGGLDSPLHF
V gene: TRBV20-1; J gene: TRBJ1-1; CDR3 protein: CSASRGPGTEAFF
V gene: TRBV11-2; J gene: TRBJ1-1; CDR3 protein: CASSYGQGTEAFF
V gene: TRBV2; J gene: TRBJ1-5; CDR3 protein: CASSGQGRSNQPQHF
V gene: TRBV5-6; J gene: TRBJ2-1; CDR3 protein: CASSSSGRVWGEQFF
V gene: TRBV3-1; J gene: TRBJ2-6; CDR3 protein: CASSQDKGAGANVLTF
V gene: TRBV7-7; J gene: TRBJ2-5; CDR3 protein: CASSHGTAQETQYF
V gene: TRBV19; J gene: TRBJ2-1; CDR3 protein: CATGDWGEKFF
V gene: TRBV29-1; J gene: TRBJ2-2; CDR3 protein: CSVREGGLVRELFF
V gene: TRBV29-1; J gene: TRBJ2-1; CDR3 protein: CSGLSSGRLIEQFF
V gene: TRBV15; J gene: TRBJ1-1; CDR3 protein: CATSRVGQGAEAFF
V gene: TRBV7-9; J gene: TRBJ2-6; CDR3 protein: CASSLAADSGANVLTF
V gene: TRBV3-1; J gene: TRBJ1-1; CDR3 protein: CASSQYRRNTEAFF
V gene: TRBV20-1; J gene: TRBJ2-4; CDR3 protein: CSATVLGAKNIQYF
V gene: TRBV27; J gene: TRBJ2-6; CDR3 protein: CASSSYGQGVAANVLTF
V gene: TRBV2; J gene: TRBJ2-7; CDR3 protein: CASKTPRGYGEQYF
V gene: TRBV5-1; J gene: TRBJ2-7; CDR3 protein: CASSLGREQYF